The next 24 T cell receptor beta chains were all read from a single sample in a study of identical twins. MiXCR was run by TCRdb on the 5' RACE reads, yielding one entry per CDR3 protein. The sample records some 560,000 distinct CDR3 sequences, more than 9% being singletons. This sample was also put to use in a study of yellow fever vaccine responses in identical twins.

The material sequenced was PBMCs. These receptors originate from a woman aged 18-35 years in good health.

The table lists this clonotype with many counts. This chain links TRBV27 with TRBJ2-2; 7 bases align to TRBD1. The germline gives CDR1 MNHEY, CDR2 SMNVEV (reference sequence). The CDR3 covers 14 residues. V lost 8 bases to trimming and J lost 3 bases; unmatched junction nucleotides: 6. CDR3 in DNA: TGTGCCAGCCAAACAGGGGCGTACACCGGGGAGCTGTTTTTT. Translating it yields CASQTGAYTGELFF.

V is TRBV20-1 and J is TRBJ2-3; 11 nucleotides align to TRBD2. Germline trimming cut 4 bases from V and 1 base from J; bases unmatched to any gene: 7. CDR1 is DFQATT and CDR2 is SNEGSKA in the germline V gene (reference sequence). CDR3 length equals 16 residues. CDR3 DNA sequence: TGCAGTGCTACGATTCCACTAGCGGGGGGCACAGATACGCAGTATTTT. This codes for CSATIPLAGGTDTQYF.

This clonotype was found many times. DNA for the CDR3: TGCAGTGCTAGAGATTACAGGGGGTTGGAGACCCAGTACTTC. It translates to CSARDYRGLETQYF. This chain connects TRBV20-1 to TRBJ2-5; TRBD1 matches 8 bases. The CDR3 covers 14 residues. J lost 5 bases, V lost 0 bases, and 5 bases had no gene match. The germline gives CDR1 DFQATT, CDR2 SNEGSKA (reference sequence).

CDR3 in DNA: TGTGCCAGTAGTTGGGACCTGGAGACCCAGTACTTC. Translating gives CASSWDLETQYF. V and J are TRBV19 and TRBJ2-5; either TRBD1 or TRBD2 may supply D (5 bases each). Deletions cut 5 bases from V and 5 bases from J, with 9 bases between. CDR1 is LNHDA and CDR2 is SQIVND in the germline V gene (reference sequence). CDR3 length: 12 residues.

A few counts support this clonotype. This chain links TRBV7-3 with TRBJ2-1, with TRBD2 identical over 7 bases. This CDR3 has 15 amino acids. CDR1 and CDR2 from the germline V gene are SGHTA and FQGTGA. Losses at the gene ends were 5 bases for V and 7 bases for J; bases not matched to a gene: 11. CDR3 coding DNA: TGTGCCAGCAGCGCCTCATGGAGCGGGGCGAATGAGCAGTTCTTC. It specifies CASSASWSGANEQFF.

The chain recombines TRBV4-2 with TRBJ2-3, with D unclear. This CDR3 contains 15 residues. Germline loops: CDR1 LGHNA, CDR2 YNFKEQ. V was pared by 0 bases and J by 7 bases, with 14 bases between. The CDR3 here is CASSQETPGTYTQYF. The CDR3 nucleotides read TGTGCCAGCAGCCAAGAGACCCCAGGTACTTATACGCAGTATTTT.

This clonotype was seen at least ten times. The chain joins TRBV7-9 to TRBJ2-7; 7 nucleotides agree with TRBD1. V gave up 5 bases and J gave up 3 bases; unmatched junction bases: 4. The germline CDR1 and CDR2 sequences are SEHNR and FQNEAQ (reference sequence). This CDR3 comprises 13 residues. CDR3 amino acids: CASSGYRGYEQYF. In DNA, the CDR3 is TGTGCCAGCAGCGGGTACAGGGGCTACGAGCAGTACTTC.

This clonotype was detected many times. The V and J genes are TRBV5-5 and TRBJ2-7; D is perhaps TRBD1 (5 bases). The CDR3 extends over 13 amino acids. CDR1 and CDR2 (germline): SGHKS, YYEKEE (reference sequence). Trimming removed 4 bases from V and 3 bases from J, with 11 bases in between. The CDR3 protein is CASSLTAFYEQYF. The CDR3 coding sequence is TGTGCCAGCAGCCTGACAGCTTTCTACGAGCAGTACTTC.

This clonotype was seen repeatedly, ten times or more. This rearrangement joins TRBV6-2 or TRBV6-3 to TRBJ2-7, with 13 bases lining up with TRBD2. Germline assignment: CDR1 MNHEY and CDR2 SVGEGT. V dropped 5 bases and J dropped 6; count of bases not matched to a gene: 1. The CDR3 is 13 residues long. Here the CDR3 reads CASSRLAGGEQYF. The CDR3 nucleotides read TGTGCCAGCAGTAGACTAGCGGGAGGCGAGCAGTACTTC.

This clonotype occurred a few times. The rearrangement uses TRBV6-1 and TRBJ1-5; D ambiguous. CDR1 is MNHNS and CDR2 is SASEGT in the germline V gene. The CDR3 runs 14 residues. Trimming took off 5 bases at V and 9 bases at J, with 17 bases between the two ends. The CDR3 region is CASSPWASSRPQHF. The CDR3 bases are TGTGCCAGCAGTCCCTGGGCCTCTAGCAGGCCCCAGCATTTT.

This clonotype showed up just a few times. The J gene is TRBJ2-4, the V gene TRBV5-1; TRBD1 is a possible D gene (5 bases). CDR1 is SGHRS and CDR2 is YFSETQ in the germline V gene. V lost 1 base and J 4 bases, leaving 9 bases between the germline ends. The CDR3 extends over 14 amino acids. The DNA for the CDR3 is TGCGCCAGCAGCTTGCCAACAGGAAAAAACATTCAGTACTTC. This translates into CASSLPTGKNIQYF.

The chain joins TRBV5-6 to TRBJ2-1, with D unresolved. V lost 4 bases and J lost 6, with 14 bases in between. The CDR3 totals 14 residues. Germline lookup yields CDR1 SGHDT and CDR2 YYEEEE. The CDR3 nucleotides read TGTGCCAGCAGCAGGGAAGAAGTTATCAATGAGCAGTTCTTC. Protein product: CASSREEVINEQFF.

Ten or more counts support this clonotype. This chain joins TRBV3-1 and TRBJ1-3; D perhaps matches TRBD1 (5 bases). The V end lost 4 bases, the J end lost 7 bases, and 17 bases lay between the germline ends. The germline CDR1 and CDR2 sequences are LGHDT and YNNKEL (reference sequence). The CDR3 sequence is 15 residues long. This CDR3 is CASSPWSGLRNTIYF. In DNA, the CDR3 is TGTGCCAGCAGCCCCTGGTCGGGACTGAGGAACACCATATATTTT.

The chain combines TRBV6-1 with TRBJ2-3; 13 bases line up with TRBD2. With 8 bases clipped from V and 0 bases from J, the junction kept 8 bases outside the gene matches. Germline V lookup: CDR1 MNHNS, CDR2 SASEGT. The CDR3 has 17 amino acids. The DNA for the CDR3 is TGTGCCAGCCTTGGACTAGCGGGGGTCAAAAGCACAGATACGCAGTATTTT. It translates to CASLGLAGVKSTDTQYF.

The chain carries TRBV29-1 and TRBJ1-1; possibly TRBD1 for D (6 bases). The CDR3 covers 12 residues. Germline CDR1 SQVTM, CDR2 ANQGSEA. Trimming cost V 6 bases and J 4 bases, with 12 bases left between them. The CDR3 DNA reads TGCAGCGTCGACAGGATTGCCACTGAAGCTTTCTTT. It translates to CSVDRIATEAFF.

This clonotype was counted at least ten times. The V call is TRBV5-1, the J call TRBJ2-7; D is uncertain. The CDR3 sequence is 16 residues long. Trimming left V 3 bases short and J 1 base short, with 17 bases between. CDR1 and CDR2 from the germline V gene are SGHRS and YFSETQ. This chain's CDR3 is CASSSMPRVRSYEQYF. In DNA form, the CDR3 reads TGCGCCAGCAGCTCCATGCCTCGGGTACGATCCTACGAGCAGTACTTC.

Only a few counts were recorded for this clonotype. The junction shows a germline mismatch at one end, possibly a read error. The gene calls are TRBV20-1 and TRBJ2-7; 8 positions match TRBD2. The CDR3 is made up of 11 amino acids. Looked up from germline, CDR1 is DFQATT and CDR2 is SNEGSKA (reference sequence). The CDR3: CSARGWREDFF. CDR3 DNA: TGCAGTGCTAGAGGATGGCGGGAGGACTTCTTC.

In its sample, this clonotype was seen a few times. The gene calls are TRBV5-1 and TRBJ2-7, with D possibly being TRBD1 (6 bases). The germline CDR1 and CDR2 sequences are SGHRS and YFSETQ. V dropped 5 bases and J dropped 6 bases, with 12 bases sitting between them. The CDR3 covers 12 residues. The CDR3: CASSYTGSEQYF. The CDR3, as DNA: TGCGCCAGCAGTTATACAGGGAGCGAGCAGTACTTC.

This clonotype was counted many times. The CDR3: CASSYSSGSGREQYF. The DNA of the CDR3 is TGTGCCAGCAGTTACTCTAGCGGGAGTGGTCGCGAGCAGTACTTC. This sequence joins TRBV6-5 and TRBJ2-7; TRBD2 aligns across 9 bases. After removal of 0 bases from V and 6 bases from J, the junction contained 6 bases not matched to a gene. Germline values: CDR1 MNHEY, CDR2 SVGAGI. There are 15 residues in the CDR3.

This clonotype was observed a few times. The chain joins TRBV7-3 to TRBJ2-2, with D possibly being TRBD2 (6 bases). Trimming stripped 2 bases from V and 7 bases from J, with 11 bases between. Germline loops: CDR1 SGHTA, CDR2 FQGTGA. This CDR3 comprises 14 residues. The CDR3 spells CASSLVGGIGELFF. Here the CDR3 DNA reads TGTGCCAGCAGCTTAGTAGGAGGGATCGGGGAGCTGTTTTTT.

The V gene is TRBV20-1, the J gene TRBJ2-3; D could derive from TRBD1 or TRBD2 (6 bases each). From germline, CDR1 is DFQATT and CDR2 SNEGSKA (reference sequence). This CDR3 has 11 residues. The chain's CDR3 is CSGGHGDTQYF. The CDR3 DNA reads TGCAGCGGGGGCCACGGAGATACGCAGTATTTT.

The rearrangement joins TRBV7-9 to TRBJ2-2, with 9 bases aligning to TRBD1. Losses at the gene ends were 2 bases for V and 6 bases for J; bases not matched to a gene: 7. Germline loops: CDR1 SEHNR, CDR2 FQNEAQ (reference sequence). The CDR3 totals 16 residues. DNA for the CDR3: TGTGCCAGCAGCTTACTCTCGACAGGGGGATCCGGGGAGCTGTTTTTT. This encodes CASSLLSTGGSGELFF.

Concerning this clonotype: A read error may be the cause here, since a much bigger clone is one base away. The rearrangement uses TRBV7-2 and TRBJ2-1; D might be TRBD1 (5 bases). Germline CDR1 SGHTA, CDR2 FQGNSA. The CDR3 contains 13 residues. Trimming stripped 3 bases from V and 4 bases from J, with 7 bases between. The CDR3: CASSLTVYNEQFF. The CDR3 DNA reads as TGTGCCAGCAGCTTGACAGTTTACAATGAGCAGTTCTTC.

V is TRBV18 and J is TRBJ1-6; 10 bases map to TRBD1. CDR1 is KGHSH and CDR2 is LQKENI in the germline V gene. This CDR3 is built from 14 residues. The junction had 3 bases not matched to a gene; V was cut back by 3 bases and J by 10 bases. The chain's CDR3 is CASSPGQGGSPLHF. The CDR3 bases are TGTGCCAGCTCACCCGGACAGGGGGGATCACCCCTCCACTTT.